These 8 T cell receptor beta chains originate from one sample sequenced in a study of T cells in Graves' hyperthyroidism and ophthalmopathy. Researchers amplified the TCR beta CDR3 regions from RNA transcripts. First-round RT-PCR of the TCR CDR3 relied on the HTBI primer set. MiXCR, run by TCRdb on the multiplex PCR reads, gives a single entry per CDR3 protein. The profile shows around 350,000 distinct CDR3 sequences, approximately 13% of them singletons. The specimen sequenced was blood. These receptors were taken from a woman between 18 and 29 years old with Graves' hyperthyroidism.

J is TRBJ1-1 and V is TRBV9; no clear D. V was pared by 2 bases and J by 1 base, with 9 bases between. Germline CDR1 is SGDLS and CDR2 is YYNGEE. The CDR3 extends over 14 amino acids. The CDR3 loop reads CASSVSMGNTEAFF. The DNA for the CDR3 is TGTGCCAGCAGCGTGTCTATGGGGAACACTGAAGCTTTCTTT.

Many counts were recorded for this clonotype. This chain uses TRBV7-2 with TRBJ1-2, with D tentatively TRBD1 (5 bases). The CDR3 extends over 13 amino acids. The germline gives CDR1 SGHTA, CDR2 FQGNSA. V was clipped by 4 bases and J by 8 bases, with 14 bases between them. CDR3 sequence: CASSSGHGRGYTF. CDR3 DNA: TGTGCCAGCAGCTCTGGACACGGACGCGGCTACACCTTC.

The table lists this clonotype with many counts. This rearrangement joins TRBV5-1 to TRBJ2-1; perhaps D is TRBD1 or TRBD2 (5 bases each). Per germline, CDR1 SGHRS and CDR2 YFSETQ. There are 15 residues in the CDR3. V dropped 3 bases and J dropped 7 bases, with 17 bases sitting between them. The CDR3 loop reads CASSSPGTSGNEQFF. DNA for the CDR3: TGCGCCAGCAGCTCACCGGGGACCTCGGGGAATGAGCAGTTCTTC.

This clonotype showed up many times. The chain couples TRBV7-9 to TRBJ2-7, with 10 bases fitting TRBD2. Germline V gives CDR1 SEHNR, CDR2 FQNEAQ (reference sequence). V gave up 5 bases and J gave up 4 bases; unmatched junction bases: 8. The CDR3 contains 15 residues. This CDR3 reads CASSLPLAGVYEQYF. DNA for the CDR3: TGTGCCAGCAGCCTACCCCTAGCGGGAGTTTACGAGCAGTACTTC. The full variable domain, its missing parts supplied by reference TRBV7-9 and TRBJ2-7, is DTGVSQNPRHKITKRGQNVTFRCDPISEHNRLYWYRQTLGQGPEFLTYFQNEAQLEKSRLLSDRFSAERPKGSFSTLEIQRTEQGDSAMYLCASSLPLAGVYEQYFGPGTRLTVT.

About this clonotype itself: This sequence may be a read error, since a much larger clone differs from it by one base. This CDR3 reads CASTGSTGLGGYTF. In DNA form, the CDR3 reads TGCGCCAGCACCGGTAGCACAGGGTTAGGAGGCTACACCTTC. V usage is TRBV4-1 and J usage is TRBJ1-2, with D possibly TRBD1 on 6 matching bases. The germline V and J ends were trimmed by 7 bases and 8 bases, with 20 bases remaining between them. This CDR3 comprises 14 residues. Germline values: CDR1 MGHRA, CDR2 YSYEKL.

This clonotype was picked up a small number of times. The chain couples TRBV7-9 to TRBJ2-1, with 9 bases aligning to TRBD1. CDR3 length: 15 residues. Trimming at V came to 4 bases and at J to 8 bases, leaving 9 bases not matched to a gene. The germline V gene has CDR1 SEHNR and CDR2 FQNEAQ (reference sequence). The CDR3 protein is CASSSRDRVFDEQFF. The CDR3 DNA reads as TGTGCCAGCAGCTCCCGGGACAGGGTATTTGATGAGCAGTTCTTC.

This clonotype came up many times. The chain recombines TRBV6-1 with TRBJ2-3, with 7 bases that match TRBD2. The CDR3 has 15 amino acids. Germline V CDR1 and CDR2: MNHNS, SASEGT. Unmatched junction bases numbered 8, after V lost 6 bases and J lost 2 bases. The CDR3 DNA is TGTGCCAGCAGCAAACTGAAGCGGGACACAGATACGCAGTATTTT. Translated, it gives CASSKLKRDTDTQYF.

This clonotype was picked up many times. The CDR3 spells CAWSRDSPYTGELFF. The CDR3 coding sequence is TGTGCCTGGAGCCGGGACAGCCCATACACCGGGGAGCTGTTTTTT. The chain joins TRBV30 to TRBJ2-2; 7 bases fit TRBD1. The CDR3 totals 15 residues. V was clipped by 3 bases and J by 3 bases; unmatched bases: 7. Per the germline V gene, CDR1 is GTSNPN and CDR2 is SVGIG (reference sequence).